This entry is about one T cell receptor beta chain. This clonotype was seen ten or more times. Its specific antigen is unknown. No base quality information exists; no much larger clone differs at one position. TCR cDNA was synthesized by 5'RACE template switching, which introduced a universal primer site and unique molecular identifiers. Priming of cDNA synthesis was performed from both the TCR alpha and TCR beta constant segments. Libraries were amplified in two PCR steps, with sample barcodes and sequencing adapters added in the second step. Sequencing of libraries was performed on Illumina HiSeq 2500 (2x100 bp) or NovaSeq (2x150 bp). Per the source publication's procedure: MIGEC handled demultiplexing of reads and collapsing into UMI consensus sequences, while MiXCR performed V(D)J alignment. Using edgeR on replicate PBMC samples, clonotypes were called vaccine-responding if FDR was below 0.01 and the log2 fold change was above 5 up to day 15. Bulk clonotypes were assigned CD4 or CD8 identity according to which sequenced CD4 or CD8 repertoire held them at higher abundance. The public reads were run again by TCRdb, first through fastp at Q25 and then through MiXCR, and only productive beta chains were kept. CDR3 protein sequences are deduplicated, and each keeps its most common genes and DNA. The V and J calls were not made by the authors but by TCRdb's processing. The sample table lists about 220,000 distinct CDR3 sequences, approximately 6.3% of them with a count of one. The leading ten clones occupy approximately 1.1% of the sample.

What this sample's treatment or condition label stands for: live attenuated yellow fever vaccine strain. PBMCs were isolated from peripheral blood using a standard Ficoll-Paque protocol. CD4 and CD8 T-cell fractions were isolated with Dynabeads CD4 and CD8 positive selection kits. RNA was extracted with TriZol from bulk PBMCs, CD4 and CD8 fractions, and dextramer-positive and dextramer-negative fractions. These data belong to a study of T cells after yellow fever vaccination (dated by TCRdb to between 2018 and 2021). With respect to the entire study: The SMART-Seq v4 Ultra Low Input RNA kit was used to prepare libraries from fractions with low cell numbers. The cohort comprised two healthy male donors, one aged 18 to 30 and one aged 30 to 40 years. Blood was collected at multiple timepoints before and after primary and secondary immunization, and bulk PBMC replicates and cell subsets were isolated. To follow T-cell clones before and after both primary and booster YFV17D yellow fever vaccination, bulk TCR alpha and beta repertoires underwent longitudinal sequencing.

Broader findings and caveats from the paper: Compared with the primary T-cell response, the secondary T-cell response was faster but weaker, reaching its peak on day 5 rather than on day 15. Only a couple of donors were included in the study, so the extent to which the findings can be generalized is limited. Because abundant contaminating clonotypes from the bulk population could be contained in FACS-sorted repertoires, computational filtering was required. A small share of clonotypes was detected in both CD4 and CD8 compartments, with the overlap likely arising from convergent recombination. After the booster, most of the clones that had expanded following primary vaccination were detected again (roughly 96% of CD4 and around 90% of CD8), which suggests that memory was broadly maintained.

The junction shows trimming of 5 bases on V and 2 bases on J, and the gene matches do not reach 5 bases of it. The CDR1 and CDR2 encoded by the germline V gene (reference sequence) are MNHEY and SMNVEV. There are 16 amino acids in the CDR3, from cysteine to phenylalanine inclusive. This entry keeps only the CDR3 DNA: 48 bases, framed from base 1. Rearrangement joined TRBV27 to TRBJ2-3; 12 junctional bases match TRBD2. This sample comprised CD4+ T cells sorted from PBMCs, obtained on the day of the yellow fever booster vaccination. This receptor was taken from a man aged 25-40 years who received the YFV17D yellow fever vaccine. The nucleotide sequence is TGTGCCAGCAGTCTCCGGACTAGCGGGATCACAGATACGCAGTATTTT. Translated, this gives CASSLRTSGITDTQYF.